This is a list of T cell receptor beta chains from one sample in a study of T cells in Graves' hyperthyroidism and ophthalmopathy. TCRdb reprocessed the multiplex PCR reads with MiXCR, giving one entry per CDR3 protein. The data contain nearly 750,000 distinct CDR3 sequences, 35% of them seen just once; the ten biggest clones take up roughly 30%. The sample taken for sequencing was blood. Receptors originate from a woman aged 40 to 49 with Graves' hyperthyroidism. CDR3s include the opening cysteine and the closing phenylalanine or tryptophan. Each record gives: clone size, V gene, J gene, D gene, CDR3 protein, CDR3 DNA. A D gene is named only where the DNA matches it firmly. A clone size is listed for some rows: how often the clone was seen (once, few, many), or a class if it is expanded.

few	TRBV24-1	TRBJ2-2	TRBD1	CATSRDRAGMGTGELFF	TGTGCCACCAGCCGGGACAGGGCTGGTATGGGCACCGGGGAGCTGTTTTTT
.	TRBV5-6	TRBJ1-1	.	CATSRDSYTEAFF	TGTGCCACCAGCAGAGATTCTTACACTGAAGCTTTCTTT
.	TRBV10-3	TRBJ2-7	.	CAIIRRLEDRQQYF	TGTGCCATCATACGGAGGTTAGAGGATCGACAGCAGTACTTC
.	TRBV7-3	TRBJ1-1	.	CASSKRGSPEGTEAFF	TGTGCCAGCAGCAAAAGGGGCAGCCCCGAGGGCACTGAAGCTTTCTTT
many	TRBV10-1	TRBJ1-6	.	CARTGDNSPLHF	TGCGCCAGGACAGGAGATAATTCACCCCTCCACTTT
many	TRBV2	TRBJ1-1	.	CASWGTPSGMNTEAFF	TGTGCCAGCTGGGGGACTCCGAGCGGGATGAACACTGAAGCTTTCTTT
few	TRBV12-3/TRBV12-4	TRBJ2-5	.	CASSRGGRGLGETQYF	TGTGCCAGCAGTCGGGGGGGCAGGGGGCTGGGAGAGACCCAGTACTTC
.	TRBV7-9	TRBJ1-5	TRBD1	CASSLSYRGAQPQHF	TGTGCCAGCAGCTTATCCTACAGGGGGGCTCAGCCCCAGCATTTT
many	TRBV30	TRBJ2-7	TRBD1	CAWGTGTSLGQYF	TGTGCCTGGGGGACAGGGACTTCCCTCGGGCAGTACTTC
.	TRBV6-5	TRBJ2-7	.	CASSQGRISYEQYF	TGTGCCAGCAGTCAGGGCCGTATCTCCTACGAGCAGTACTTC
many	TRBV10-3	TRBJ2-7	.	CAISESWGVTYEQYF	TGTGCCATCAGTGAGTCGTGGGGGGTGACCTACGAGCAGTACTTC
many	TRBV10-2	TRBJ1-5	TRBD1	CASSGGQASNQPQHF	TGCGCCAGCAGTGGGGGACAGGCTAGCAATCAGCCCCAGCATTTT
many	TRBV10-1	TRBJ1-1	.	CASRGHGSTEAFF	TGCGCCAGCAGGGGACATGGGTCCACTGAAGCTTTCTTT
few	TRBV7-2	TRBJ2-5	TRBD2	CASSYSSGGAPETQYF	TGTGCCAGCAGCTACTCTAGCGGGGGGGCCCCAGAGACCCAGTACTTC
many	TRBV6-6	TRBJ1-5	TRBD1	CASSYGTGYSNQPQHF	TGTGCCAGCAGTTACGGGACAGGTTATAGCAATCAGCCCCAGCATTTT
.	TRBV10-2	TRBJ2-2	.	CASRARATHTGELFF	TGCGCCAGCAGGGCCAGGGCCACCCACACCGGGGAGCTGTTTTTT
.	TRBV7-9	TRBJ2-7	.	CATGRGHNFYEQYF	TGTGCCACGGGGCGGGGACACAATTTCTACGAGCAGTACTTC
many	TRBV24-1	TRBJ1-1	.	CATNDADLNTEAFF	TGTGCCACCAATGACGCGGACCTGAACACTGAAGCTTTCTTT
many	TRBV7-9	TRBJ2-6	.	CASSLSDSGANVLTF	TGTGCTAGCAGCTTGTCAGACTCTGGGGCCAACGTCCTGACTTTC
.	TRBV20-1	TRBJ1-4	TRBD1	CSASTGGSEKLFF	TGCAGTGCTTCAACAGGGGGGAGTGAAAAACTGTTTTTT
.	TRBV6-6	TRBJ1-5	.	CASSYSGGADSNQPQHF	TGTGCCAGCAGTTACTCGGGTGGGGCTGATAGCAATCAGCCCCAGCATTTT
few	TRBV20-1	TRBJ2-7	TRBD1	CSARRGTGRWYEQYF	TGCAGTGCTCGAAGAGGGACAGGTCGGTGGTACGAGCAGTACTTC
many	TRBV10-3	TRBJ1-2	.	CAIRIQGNYGYTF	TGTGCCATCAGAATACAGGGAAACTATGGCTACACCTTC
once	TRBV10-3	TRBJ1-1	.	CASRARAQTAFF	TGTGCCAGCAGGGCCAGGGCCCAAACAGCTTTCTTT
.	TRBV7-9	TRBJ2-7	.	CASSQDGGENSYEQYF	TGCGCCAGCAGCCAAGACGGGGGAGAGAACTCCTACGAGCAGTACTTC
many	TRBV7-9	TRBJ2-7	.	CASSLVTGLTYEQYF	TGTGCCAGCAGCTTAGTAACAGGGCTGACCTACGAGCAGTACTTC
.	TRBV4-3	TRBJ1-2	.	CASSLLGASNYGYTF	TGCGCCAGCAGCCTTTTGGGGGCCTCTAACTATGGCTACACCTTC
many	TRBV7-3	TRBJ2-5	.	CASSLTTNQETQYF	TGTGCCAGCAGCTTAACGACAAATCAAGAGACCCAGTACTTC
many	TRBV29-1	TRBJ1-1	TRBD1	CSVHRGGHTEAFF	TGCAGCGTCCACAGGGGAGGCCACACTGAAGCTTTCTTT
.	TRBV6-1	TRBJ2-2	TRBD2	CASSHGLASNTGELFF	TGTGCCAGCAGCCACGGACTAGCGTCGAACACCGGGGAGCTGTTTTTT
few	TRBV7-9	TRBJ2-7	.	CASSLDLAGQYF	TGTGCCAGCAGCCTGGACCTCGCCGGGCAGTACTTC
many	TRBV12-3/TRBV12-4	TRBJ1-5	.	CASSLGSNQPQHF	TGTGCCAGCAGCCTGGGAAGCAATCAGCCCCAGCATTTT
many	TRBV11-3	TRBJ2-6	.	CASIKGESGVLTF	TGTGCCAGCATAAAAGGAGAATCCGGCGTCCTGACTTTC
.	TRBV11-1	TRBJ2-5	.	CASSLGVSKEIQYF	TGTGCCAGCAGCTTAGGGGTATCGAAAGAGATCCAGTACTTC
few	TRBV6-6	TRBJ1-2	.	CASSTFSGDYGYTF	TGTGCCAGCAGTACCTTTTCGGGGGACTATGGCTACACCTTC
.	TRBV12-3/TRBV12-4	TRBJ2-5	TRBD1	CASSLDGQGFETQYF	TGTGCCAGCAGTCTCGACGGACAGGGTTTTGAGACCCAGTACTTC
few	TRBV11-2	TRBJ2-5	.	CASSSRRLDRETQYF	TGTGCCAGCAGCTCGCGCCGACTAGATCGTGAGACCCAGTACTTC